This T cell receptor (beta chain) was sequenced for a study of T cells in localized non-small cell lung cancer (TCRdb year 2020). About the investigation overall: The study examined T cell repertoires in 200 to 250 patients with early-stage NSCLC and compared tumors with uninvolved tumor-adjacent lungs. A mean age of around 66 years was recorded for the NSCLC patients, of whom approximately 130 were male and some 99 were female. All 250 or so NSCLC patients in the cohort were treatment-naive and had localized lung tumors that were resected. The investigation overall reported the following: Longer overall survival was associated with higher T cell density in blood, whereas shorter survival was associated with higher clonality in adjacent lung. A median of roughly 60 of the top 100 tumor clones were detected in paired uninvolved adjacent lung, and 28 of these tumor clones were also found among the top 100 clones of the paired uninvolved adjacent lung. Uninvolved tumor-adjacent lung showed the highest T cell clonality, higher than tumor, which suggests more focused antigenic responses in the adjacent lung. Because the study design was exploratory, TCR variables were selected using unadjusted p-values without false-discovery rate correction. Because multi-region sequencing of the tumors was not done, intratumor heterogeneity could not be ruled out.

V and J are truncated by 7 bases and 2 bases respectively, leaving an intervening sequence of 13 bases. Reading from cysteine to phenylalanine, the CDR3 counts 14 amino acids. The read is trimmed to its CDR3 DNA, 42 bases read in frame from base 1. CDR1 and CDR2 are drawn from the germline V gene (reference sequence): LNHDA, SQIVND. At diagnosis, tumor, uninvolved tumor-adjacent lung and peripheral blood were collected and then preserved as a mix of FFPE and fresh-frozen material. For TCR repertoire profiling, blood samples were analyzed as peripheral blood mononuclear cells. TCR beta CDR3 regions were sequenced from DNA using the immunoSEQ Assay. Per the authors' processing: To compute T cell density, TCR beta template counts were normalized to usable DNA, which was estimated by amplifying housekeeping genes. Richness was estimated using the preseqR package, with extrapolation to 400,000 templates for PBMC samples and to 120,000 templates for tissue samples. Clonality was calculated as one minus Pielou's evenness. Differential abundance testing on productive amino-acid clonotypes, with a minimum total count of 5 and an alpha of 0.1, was used to identify tissue-enriched TCRs. The Jaccard Index and the Morisita Overlap Index were used to quantify repertoire overlap between compartments. GLIPH grouped TCR beta CDR3s together with public tetramer-defined viral CDR3s, and a viral motif had to include at least three viral sequences and show V-gene enrichment. Here the immuneACCESS table is served through TCRdb, limited to in-frame sequences with V and J called. Missing clones are a known gap in these copies; in checked studies unresolved V genes cover under half, and the rest lacks a known reason. The DNA gave D and trimming, while V, J and clone size come from that table. The sample table shows tens of thousands of clones, and more than 85% are seen once. The leading ten clones occupy around 20% of the sample.

This clone was seen once. It lacks a known antigen. Base-call qualities are not available, and no considerably larger clone is one nucleotide away. Sequencing was performed on peripheral blood, taken before any cancer treatment. Recombination joined TRBV19 with TRBJ2-3; TRBD2 is a possible D gene, resting on 5 matching bases. The origin of this receptor is a man between 35 and 75 years old with stage I lung adenocarcinoma. The CDR3 protein: CASKPRGNTDTQYF. DNA sequence: TGTGCCAGTAAGCCCCGGGGAAACACAGATACGCAGTATTTT. The full variable domain, with segments outside the CDR3 supplied by the reference TRBV19 and TRBJ2-3 proteins, appears as DGGITQSPKYLFRKEGQNVTLSCEQNLNHDAMYWYRQDPGQGLRLIYYSQIVNDFQKGDIAEGYSVSREKKESFPLTVTSAQKNPTAFYLCASKPRGNTDTQYFGPGTRLTVL.